The 17 T cell receptor beta chains presented below share a single source sample, sequenced in a study of shared clonotypes between healthy human individuals. This table comes from immunoSEQ multiplex PCR, and its TCRdb copy is limited to in-frame clones, with some not included. Of 2 million to 2.5 million clones in the sample, roughly 95% were seen once. The sequenced sample consisted of naive CD4+ T cells sorted from blood. Subset defined: CD45RA+ positively selected. Every receptor here comes from a man between 18 and 35 years old in good health.

On this clone itself: Other DNA sequences from this sample encode an identical CDR3 as well. The chain is built from TRBV5-4 and TRBJ2-7; 7 bases are a match to TRBD1. Germline assignment: CDR1 SGHNT and CDR2 YYREEE (reference sequence). This CDR3 is built from 15 residues. J gave up 0 bases and V 0 bases, and 3 bases lay outside the gene matches. The CDR3 loop reads CASSLGPGGSYEQYF. DNA for the CDR3: TGTGCCAGCAGCTTGGGGCCAGGGGGCTCCTACGAGCAGTACTTC.

V gene TRBV5-5 combines with J gene TRBJ1-2; no clear D. The CDR3 is 15 residues long. The germline CDR1 and CDR2 sequences are SGHKS and YYEKEE (reference sequence). V was cut by 4 bases and J by 3 bases, with 16 bases left in between. This chain's CDR3 is CASSRDRVGDYGYTF. The CDR3 DNA sequence: TGTGCCAGCAGCAGAGACCGGGTCGGTGACTATGGCTACACCTTC.

The chain joins TRBV14 to TRBJ2-7, with D unclear. The CDR3 length is 13 residues. The germline CDR1 and CDR2 sequences are SGHDN and FVKESK. Trimming pared 1 base from V and 6 bases from J, leaving 10 bases between. The CDR3 here is CASSQAAFGEQYF. For the CDR3, the DNA is TGTGCCAGCAGCCAAGCCGCGTTCGGCGAGCAGTACTTC.

The chain has TRBV6-1 and TRBJ2-1, with 15 nucleotides matching TRBD2. V lost 11 bases to trimming and J lost 8 bases; unmatched junction nucleotides: 10. From germline, CDR1 is MNHNS and CDR2 SASEGT. This CDR3 region has 15 residues. The CDR3 here is CAATRTSGGAYEQFF. The CDR3 nucleotides are TGTGCCGCGACAAGGACTAGCGGGGGGGCCTATGAGCAGTTCTTC.

This rearrangement joins TRBV5-1 to TRBJ2-4, with 14 bases aligning to TRBD2. V was pared by 3 bases and J by 6 bases, with 8 bases of the junction left unmatched. From germline, CDR1 is SGHRS and CDR2 YFSETQ. The CDR3 is made up of 17 amino acids. The CDR3 coding sequence is TGCGCCAGCAGCTCTCAGACTAGCGGGGGGGCCGGAAACATTCAGTACTTC. This encodes CASSSQTSGGAGNIQYF.

The chain is built from TRBV5-4 and TRBJ2-3; D possibly uses TRBD1 or TRBD2 (5 bases each). The CDR3 spans 13 residues. Germline CDR1 reads SGHNT; CDR2 reads YYREEE (reference sequence). Trimming left V 2 bases short and J 5 bases short, with 9 bases between. CDR3 in DNA: TGTGCCAGCAGCTTAAGGGGAGTAGATACGCAGTATTTT. Amino acid sequence: CASSLRGVDTQYF. The variable domain in full, with the rest retrieved from reference TRBV5-4 and TRBJ2-3, is ETGVTQSPTHLIKTRGQQVTLRCSSQSGHNTVSWYQQALGQGPQFIFQYYREEENGRGNFPPRFSGLQFPNYSSELNVNALELDDSALYLCASSLRGVDTQYFGPGTRLTVL.

The chain combines TRBV5-1 with TRBJ2-7; 9 positions agree with TRBD2. This CDR3 is 16 amino acids long. In germline, CDR1 is SGHRS, CDR2 YFSETQ. V shed 2 bases and J 0 bases; nucleotides not matched to a gene: 6. The CDR3 is CASSLGTSFSSYEQYF. CDR3 DNA sequence: TGCGCCAGCAGCTTAGGGACTAGCTTTAGCTCCTACGAGCAGTACTTC.

The chain recombines TRBV30 with TRBJ2-6; D gene uncertain. From germline, CDR1 is GTSNPN and CDR2 SVGIG (reference sequence). The CDR3 runs to 16 residues. The V and J ends lost 2 bases and 4 bases respectively, with 15 bases between them. The CDR3 coding sequence is TGTGCCTGGAGTCTTCGGTCCAATATAGGGGCCAACGTCCTGACTTTC. Encoded protein: CAWSLRSNIGANVLTF.

The chain couples TRBV9 to TRBJ2-3; 7 bases map to TRBD2. V was pared by 8 bases and J by 1 base, with 4 bases of the junction left unmatched. CDR1 and CDR2 from the germline V gene are SGDLS and YYNGEE. The CDR3 sequence is 13 residues long. This chain's CDR3 is CASTSDGTDTQYF. DNA for the CDR3: TGTGCCAGTACTAGCGATGGCACAGATACGCAGTATTTT. The complete variable domain, with remaining parts taken from reference TRBV9 and TRBJ2-3, reads DSGVTQTPKHLITATGQRVTLRCSPRSGDLSVYWYQQSLDQGLQFLIQYYNGEERAKGNILERFSAQQFPDLHSELNLSSLELGDSALYFCASTSDGTDTQYFGPGTRLTVL.

J is TRBJ2-7 and V is TRBV2; unclear D gene. CDR3 length: 12 residues. Germline V lookup: CDR1 SNHLY, CDR2 FYNNEI. Trimming left V 6 bases short and J 6 bases short, with 12 bases between. DNA of the CDR3: TGTGCCAGCAGCCAACGTGGGGTCGAGCAGTACTTC. Amino acids: CASSQRGVEQYF.

This chain connects TRBV12-5 to TRBJ1-1; 8 nucleotides line up with TRBD1. Trimming at V came to 4 bases and at J to 7 bases, leaving 2 bases not matched to a gene. The V gene's germline CDR1 is LGHNT and CDR2 FRNRAP. CDR3 length: 12 amino acids. DNA for the CDR3: TGTGCTAGTGGTTGGGGGACAGGTGAAGCTTTCTTT. Protein sequence: CASGWGTGEAFF.

For this clone: Other DNA sequences within the sample encode an identical CDR3. The V gene is TRBV9, the J gene TRBJ1-1; D not certain. The CDR3 is 14 amino acids. Germline CDR1 SGDLS, CDR2 YYNGEE. The ends were cut back, 0 bases at V and 1 base at J, with 7 bases in the middle. The DNA of the CDR3 is TGTGCCAGCAGCGTAGGACCGAGGAACACTGAAGCTTTCTTT. It codes for CASSVGPRNTEAFF.

The rearrangement links TRBV4-1 to TRBJ2-1; D may be TRBD1 or TRBD2 (6 bases each). In germline, CDR1 is MGHRA, CDR2 YSYEKL. This CDR3 spans 16 amino acids. Trimming removed 4 bases at V and 0 bases at J, with 13 bases between. In DNA form, the CDR3 reads TGCGCCAGCAGCCCCGGGGGCGGAGCCTCCTACAATGAGCAGTTCTTC. Translated: CASSPGGGASYNEQFF.

V is TRBV5-6 and J is TRBJ2-1, with D hard to call. V was clipped by 6 bases and J by 10 bases, with 11 bases between them. Germline V gives CDR1 SGHDT, CDR2 YYEEEE. The CDR3 has 11 amino acids. CDR3 sequence reads: CASTSMGEQFF. CDR3 DNA sequence: TGTGCCAGCACCTCTATGGGGGAGCAGTTCTTC.

This chain uses TRBV5-4 with TRBJ1-1, with 7 bases that match TRBD1. V was pared by 4 bases and J by 1 base, with 10 bases of the junction left unmatched. This CDR3 contains 16 residues. CDR1 and CDR2 from the germline V gene are SGHNT and YYREEE (reference sequence). In DNA form, the CDR3 reads TGTGCCAGCAGCCCAGGGGGTACCACCCCGAACACTGAAGCTTTCTTT. Residues: CASSPGGTTPNTEAFF.

V usage is TRBV5-1 and J usage is TRBJ2-1; 7 bases align to TRBD1. The V gene's germline CDR1 is SGHRS and CDR2 YFSETQ. The CDR3 runs 13 residues. After removal of 4 bases from V and 6 bases from J, the junction contained 4 bases not matched to a gene. The CDR3 region is CASSPGQSNEQFF. The CDR3 DNA sequence: TGCGCCAGCAGCCCGGGACAGTCCAATGAGCAGTTCTTC. Full variable domain (rest looked up from reference TRBV5-1 and TRBJ2-1): KAGVTQTPRYLIKTRGQQVTLSCSPISGHRSVSWYQQTPGQGLQFLFEYFSETQRNKGNFPGRFSGRQFSNSRSEMNVSTLELGDSALYLCASSPGQSNEQFFGPGTRLTVL.

The chain recombines TRBV18 with TRBJ1-2; D unresolved. V was clipped by 5 bases and J by 4 bases, with 8 bases between them. Germline CDR1 and CDR2: KGHSH and LQKENI. This CDR3 has 12 residues. CDR3 in DNA: TGTGCCAGCTCATCGGACGCCTATGGCTACACCTTC. Translation gives CASSSDAYGYTF.